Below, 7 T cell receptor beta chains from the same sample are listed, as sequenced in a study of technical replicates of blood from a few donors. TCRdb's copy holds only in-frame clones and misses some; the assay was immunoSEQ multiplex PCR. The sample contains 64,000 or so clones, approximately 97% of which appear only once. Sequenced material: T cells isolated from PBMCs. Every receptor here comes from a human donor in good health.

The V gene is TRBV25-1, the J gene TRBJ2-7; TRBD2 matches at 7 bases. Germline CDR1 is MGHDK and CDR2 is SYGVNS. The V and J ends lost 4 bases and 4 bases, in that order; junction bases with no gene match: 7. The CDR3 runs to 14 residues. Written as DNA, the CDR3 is TGTGCCAGCAGTGTGGGCGGGAGTGCGTACGAGCAGTACTTC. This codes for CASSVGGSAYEQYF.

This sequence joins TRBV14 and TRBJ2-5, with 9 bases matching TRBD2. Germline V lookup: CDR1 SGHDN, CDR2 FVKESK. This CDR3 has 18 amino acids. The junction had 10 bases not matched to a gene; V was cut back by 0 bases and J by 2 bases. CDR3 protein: CASSQDGSGRPAQETQYF. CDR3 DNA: TGTGCCAGCAGCCAAGATGGCAGCGGGAGGCCTGCTCAAGAGACCCAGTACTTC.

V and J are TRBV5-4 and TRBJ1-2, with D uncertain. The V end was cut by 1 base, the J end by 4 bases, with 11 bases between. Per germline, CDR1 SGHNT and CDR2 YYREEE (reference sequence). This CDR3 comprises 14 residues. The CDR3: CASSLTRASYGYTF. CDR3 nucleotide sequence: TGTGCCAGCAGCTTGACTCGTGCTTCCTATGGCTACACCTTC.

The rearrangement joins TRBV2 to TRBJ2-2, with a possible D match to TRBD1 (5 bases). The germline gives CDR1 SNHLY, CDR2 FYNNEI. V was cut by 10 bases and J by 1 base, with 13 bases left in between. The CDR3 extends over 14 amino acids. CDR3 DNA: TGTGCCACCCAAGGGGTGGGGAACACCGGGGAGCTGTTTTTT. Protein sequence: CATQGVGNTGELFF.

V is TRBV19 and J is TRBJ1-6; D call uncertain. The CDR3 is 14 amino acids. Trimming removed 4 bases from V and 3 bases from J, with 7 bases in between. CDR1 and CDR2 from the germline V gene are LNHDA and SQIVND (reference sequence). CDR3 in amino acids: CASSNLLYNSPLHF. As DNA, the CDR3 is TGTGCCAGTAGTAACTTACTCTATAATTCACCCCTCCACTTT.

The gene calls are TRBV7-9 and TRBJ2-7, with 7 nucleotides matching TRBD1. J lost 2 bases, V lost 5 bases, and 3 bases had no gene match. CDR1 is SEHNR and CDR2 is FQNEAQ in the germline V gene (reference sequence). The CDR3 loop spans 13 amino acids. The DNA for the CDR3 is TGTGCCAGCAGCCCGACAGGGACCTACGAGCAGTACTTC. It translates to CASSPTGTYEQYF.

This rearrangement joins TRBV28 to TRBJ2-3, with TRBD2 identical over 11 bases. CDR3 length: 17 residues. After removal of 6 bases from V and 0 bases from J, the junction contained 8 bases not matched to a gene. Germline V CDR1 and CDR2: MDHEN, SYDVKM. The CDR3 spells CASSRGLAAYSTDTQYF. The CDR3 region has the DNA TGTGCCAGCAGCCGGGGACTAGCGGCCTACAGCACAGATACGCAGTATTTT. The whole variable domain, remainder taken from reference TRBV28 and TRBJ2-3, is DVKVTQSSRYLVKRTGEKVFLECVQDMDHENMFWYRQDPGLGLRLIYFSYDVKMKEKGDIPEGYSVSREKKERFSLILESASTNQTSMYLCASSRGLAAYSTDTQYFGPGTRLTVL.